The sequence of this TCR beta chain was determined in a study of OX40 agonist ivuxolimab in advanced cancers. For the study at large: All patients had ivuxolimab intravenously every 2 weeks at 0.01 to 10 mg/kg.

Notes on this clone: Its cognate antigen is unknown.

Sequencing used immunoSEQ multiplex PCR; TCRdb keeps in-frame clones, though not all of them. The sample records 22,000 or so clones, around 84% being singletons. Overall study results and limits: Expanded peripheral T cells had an undetermined antigen specificity.

CDR3 length equals 15 residues. Looked up from germline, CDR1 is LGHNA and CDR2 is YSLEER. The V gene lost 0 bases and the J gene lost 0 bases, with 7 bases spanning the gap. The sequencing used CD4+ or CD8+ T cells sorted from blood, collected in a trial of the OX40 agonist ivuxolimab. This receptor was identified in an adult with an advanced solid tumor such as melanoma, head and neck, liver or kidney cancer. This chain links TRBV4-3 with TRBJ2-3; D not resolved. DNA of the CDR3: TGCGCCAGCAGCCAAGATCTTGTCAGCACAGATACGCAGTATTTT. Its translation is CASSQDLVSTDTQYF.